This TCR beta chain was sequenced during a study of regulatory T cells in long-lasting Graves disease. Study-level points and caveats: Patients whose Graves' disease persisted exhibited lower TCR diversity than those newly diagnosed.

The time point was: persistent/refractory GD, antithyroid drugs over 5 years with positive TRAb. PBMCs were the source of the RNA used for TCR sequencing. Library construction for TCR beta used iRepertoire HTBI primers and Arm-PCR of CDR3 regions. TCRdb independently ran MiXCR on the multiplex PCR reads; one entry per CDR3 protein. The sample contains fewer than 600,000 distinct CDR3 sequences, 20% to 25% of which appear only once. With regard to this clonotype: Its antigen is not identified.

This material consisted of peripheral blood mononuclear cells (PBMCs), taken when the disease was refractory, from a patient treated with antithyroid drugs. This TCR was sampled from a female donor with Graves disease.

CDR3 DNA: TGTGCCAGCACTTACGGGAGCTCTGGAAACACCATATATTTT. It translates to CASTYGSSGNTIYF. This chain joins TRBV27 and TRBJ1-3; D gene uncertain. CDR3 length: 14 amino acids. V was cut by 7 bases and J by 0 bases, with 10 bases left in between. The germline gives CDR1 MNHEY, CDR2 SMNVEV (reference sequence).